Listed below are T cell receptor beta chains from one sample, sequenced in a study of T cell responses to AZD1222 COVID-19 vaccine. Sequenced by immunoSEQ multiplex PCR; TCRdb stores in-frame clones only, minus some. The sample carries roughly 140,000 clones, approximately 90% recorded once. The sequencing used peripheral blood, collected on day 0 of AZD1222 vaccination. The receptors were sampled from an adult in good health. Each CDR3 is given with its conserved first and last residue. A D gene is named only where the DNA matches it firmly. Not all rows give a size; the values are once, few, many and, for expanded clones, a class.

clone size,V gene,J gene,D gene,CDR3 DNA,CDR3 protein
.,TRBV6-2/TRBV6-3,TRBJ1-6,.,TGTGCCAGCAGTCAAGCCGCCCTGACAGCTAATTCACCCCTCCACTTT,CASSQAALTANSPLHF
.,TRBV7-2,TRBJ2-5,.,TGTGCCAGCAGCTACCGAGGGAGGCGGAACCAAGAGACCCAGTACTTC,CASSYRGRRNQETQYF
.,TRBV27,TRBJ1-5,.,TGTGCCAGCAGTTTACAGGGATTAGGCAATCAGCCCCAGCATTTT,CASSLQGLGNQPQHF
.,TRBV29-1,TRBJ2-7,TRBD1,TGCAGCGTTGAAGTCGGGACAGAGACCTACGAGCAGTACTTC,CSVEVGTETYEQYF
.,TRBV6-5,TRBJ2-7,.,TGTGCCAGCAGGGACCCCCCAGAAACCTACGAGCAGTACTTC,CASRDPPETYEQYF
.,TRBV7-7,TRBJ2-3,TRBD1,TGTGCCAGCAGCGCTCTACAGGGGGACACAGATACGCAGTATTTT,CASSALQGDTDTQYF
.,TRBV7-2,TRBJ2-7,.,TGTGCCAGCAGCTTAGATGTCTCCTACGAGCAGTACTTC,CASSLDVSYEQYF
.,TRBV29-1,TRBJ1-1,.,TGCAGCGTTGAGTTCCGGGTTTCGAACACTGAAGCTTTCTTT,CSVEFRVSNTEAFF
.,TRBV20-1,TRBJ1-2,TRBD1,TGCAGTCCCAGGGGGCATCATGGCTACACCTTC,CSPRGHHGYTF
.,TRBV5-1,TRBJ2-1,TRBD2,TGCGCCAGCAGCTTGGAGTCTAGCGGGGGGAATGAGCAGTTCTTC,CASSLESSGGNEQFF
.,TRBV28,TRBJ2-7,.,TGTGCCAGCAGCCCGGGCGGCGCGTCCTCCTACGAGCAGTACTTC,CASSPGGASSYEQYF
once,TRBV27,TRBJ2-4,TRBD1,TGTGCCAGCAGTTTGAACCGGGACAGGGTTCGGGGAGAAAACATTCAGTACTTC,CASSLNRDRVRGENIQYF
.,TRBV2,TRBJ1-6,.,TGTGCCAGCAGTGCAACAGGACAGACGGCGGCCTCACCCCTCCACTTT,CASSATGQTAASPLHF
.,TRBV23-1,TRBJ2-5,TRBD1,TGCGCCAGCAGTCAATCTCCGGGGACAGGGGAAGAGACCCAGTACTTC,CASSQSPGTGEETQYF
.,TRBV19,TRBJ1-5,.,TGTGCCAGTAGTATAGCCCCCCTCCAGCCCCAGCATTTT,CASSIAPLQPQHF
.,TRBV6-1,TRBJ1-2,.,TGTGCCAGCAGTGTTCCGGAAGGACCGCGCCACGAGGGCTACACCTTC,CASSVPEGPRHEGYTF
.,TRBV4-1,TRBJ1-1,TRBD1,TGCGCCAGCAGCCAAGCCCAGGGGGCAGGGACTGAAGCTTTCTTT,CASSQAQGAGTEAFF
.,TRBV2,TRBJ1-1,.,TGTGCCAGCAGTGAAGCGGGGACGGGAAAGAAAGCTTTCTTT,CASSEAGTGKKAFF
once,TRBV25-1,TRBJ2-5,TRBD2,TGTGCCAGCAGTGACGTGCGGGAGGAGGTCCAAGAGACCCAGTACTTC,CASSDVREEVQETQYF